A few counts support the clone carrying this T cell receptor beta chain. Its antigen remains unidentified. Expressed TCRB transcripts were sequenced because the isolated RNA had all been reverse transcribed beforehand. Approximately 3.5 million reads, on average, came from each naive, central memory and regulatory T cell sample. The table came from immunoSEQ multiplex PCR; TCRdb's copy has only in-frame clones and leaves some out. The table has about 620,000 clones, 15% to 18% seen once. The data originate from a study of beta chain features in type 1 diabetes. Study at large: Examination spanned about 110 million sorted cells from all samples.

Findings and caveats of the study: Sampled from patients, naive, central memory and Treg TCRB repertoires appeared more similar than those sampled from healthy donors.

Input material: naive CD4+ T cells from blood. The receptor was derived from a man aged 18 to 29 in good health.

The CDR3 loop reads CAWSITGTGKGYTF. The CDR3 DNA follows: TGTGCCTGGAGTATCACCGGGACAGGGAAAGGCTACACCTTC. The rearrangement joins TRBV30 to TRBJ1-2, with 9 bases aligning to TRBD1. The CDR3 is 14 residues long. CDR1 and CDR2 from the germline V gene are GTSNPN and SVGIG (reference sequence). With V trimmed by 2 bases and J by 8 bases, 9 bases remained unmatched. Full variable domain (missing parts from reference TRBV30 and TRBJ1-2): SQTIHQWPATLVQPVGSPLSLECTVEGTSNPNLYWYRQAAGRGLQLLFYSVGIGQISSEVPQNLSASRPQDRQFILSSKKLLLSDSGFYLCAWSITGTGKGYTFGSGTRLTVV.